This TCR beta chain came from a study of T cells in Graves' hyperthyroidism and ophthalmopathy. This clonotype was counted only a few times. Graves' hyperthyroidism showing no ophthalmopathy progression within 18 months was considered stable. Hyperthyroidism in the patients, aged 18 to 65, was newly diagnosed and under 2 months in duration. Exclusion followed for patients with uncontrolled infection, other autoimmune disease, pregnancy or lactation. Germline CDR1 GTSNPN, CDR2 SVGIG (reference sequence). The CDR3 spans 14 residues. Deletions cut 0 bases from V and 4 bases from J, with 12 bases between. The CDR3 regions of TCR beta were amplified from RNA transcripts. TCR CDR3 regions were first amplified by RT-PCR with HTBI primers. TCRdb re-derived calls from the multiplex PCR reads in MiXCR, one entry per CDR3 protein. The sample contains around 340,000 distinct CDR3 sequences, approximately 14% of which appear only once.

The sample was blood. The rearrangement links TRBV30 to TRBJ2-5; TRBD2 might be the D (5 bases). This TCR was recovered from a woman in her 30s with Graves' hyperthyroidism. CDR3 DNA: TGTGCCTGGAGTGTTTCTGTTCGGGGAGAGACCCAGTACTTC. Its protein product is CAWSVSVRGETQYF.